These 18 T cell receptor beta chains share one sample of origin, sequenced in a study of T cell responses to AZD1222 COVID-19 vaccine. Produced via immunoSEQ multiplex PCR; TCRdb's table is partial and in-frame only. The top ten clones hold approximately 3% of a sample with approximately 150,000 clones, approximately 90% of them seen once. This specimen consisted of peripheral blood, obtained on day 0 of AZD1222 vaccination. Receptor source: an adult in good health.

The V and J genes are TRBV5-8 and TRBJ2-5; D uncertain. The germline V gene has CDR1 SGHTS and CDR2 YDEGEE. Trimming took off 2 bases at V and 5 bases at J, with 13 bases between the two ends. The CDR3 runs to 14 residues. CDR3 DNA: TGTGCCAGCAGCTTAGCTTCGCTAATGGAGACCCAGTACTTC. Translation gives CASSLASLMETQYF.

The table lists this clone with a count of one. This chain uses TRBV30 with TRBJ1-3; 11 bases map to TRBD1. The CDR3 extends over 17 amino acids. J was trimmed by 0 bases and V by 0 bases; bases with no gene match: 4. Looked up from germline, CDR1 is GTSNPN and CDR2 is SVGIG (reference sequence). The CDR3 nucleotides are TGTGCCTGGAGTGTACCGGGACAGGGGGTCTCTGGAAACACCATATATTTT. This codes for CAWSVPGQGVSGNTIYF.

The gene calls are TRBV9 and TRBJ1-6; TRBD1 aligns across 7 bases. This CDR3 has 17 residues. V lost 1 base to trimming and J lost 2 bases; unmatched junction nucleotides: 6. Germline-derived CDR1 and CDR2 are SGDLS and YYNGEE. CDR3: CASSVHSGTAYNSPLHF. CDR3 DNA sequence: TGTGCCAGCAGCGTACACTCCGGGACAGCCTATAATTCACCCCTCCACTTT.

Only a few counts were recorded for this clone. This chain joins TRBV6-2 or TRBV6-3 and TRBJ2-1; 12 positions agree with TRBD1. The CDR3 totals 16 residues. CDR1 is MNHEY and CDR2 is SVGEGT in the germline V gene. V shed 5 bases and J 7 bases; nucleotides not matched to a gene: 9. CDR3 sequence reads: CASSVGTGGSWNEQFF. CDR3 coding DNA: TGTGCCAGCAGTGTTGGGACAGGGGGCAGTTGGAATGAGCAGTTCTTC.

The rearrangement uses TRBV7-2 and TRBJ2-5; the D is unclear. Germline CDR1 and CDR2: SGHTA and FQGNSA. V was cut by 1 base and J by 4 bases, with 13 bases left in between. The CDR3 is 15 residues long. DNA of the CDR3: TGTGCCAGCAGCTTAGACCCGGGTTTCGGAGAGACCCAGTACTTC. It encodes CASSLDPGFGETQYF.

The chain combines TRBV3-1 (or the pseudogene TRBV3-2) with TRBJ2-1; 7 bases line up with TRBD2. The V segment lost 3 bases and the J segment 2 bases; nucleotides outside the gene matches: 7. The CDR3 totals 16 residues. Germline CDR1 reads LGHDT; CDR2 reads YNNKEL (reference sequence). The CDR3 bases are TGTGCCAGCAGCCAGATGGGGGGGGGTGCCTACAATGAGCAGTTCTTC. Translated, it gives CASSQMGGGAYNEQFF.

The rearrangement joins TRBV6-5 to TRBJ1-2, with D possibly being TRBD1 (5 bases). CDR1 MNHEY and CDR2 SVGAGI come from the germline V gene. Trimming took off 0 bases at V and 8 bases at J, with 19 bases between the two ends. There are 16 residues in the CDR3. The CDR3 bases are TGTGCCAGCAGTTACTCGATAGCAGGGCCCATTGTCGGCTACACCTTC. It translates to CASSYSIAGPIVGYTF.

The chain has TRBV7-9 and TRBJ1-3; D is possibly TRBD1 (5 bases). The ends were cut back, 5 bases at V and 9 bases at J, with 20 bases in the middle. The germline gives CDR1 SEHNR, CDR2 FQNEAQ (reference sequence). The CDR3 has 15 residues. The CDR3 is CASSARGPPVGTIYF. CDR3 in DNA: TGTGCCAGCAGCGCCCGGGGCCCGCCTGTAGGCACCATATATTTT. The full variable domain, with the rest looked up from reference TRBV7-9 and TRBJ1-3, is DTGVSQNPRHKITKRGQNVTFRCDPISEHNRLYWYRQTLGQGPEFLTYFQNEAQLEKSRLLSDRFSAERPKGSFSTLEIQRTEQGDSAMYLCASSARGPPVGTIYFGEGSWLTVV.

This rearrangement joins TRBV4-1 to TRBJ2-3; D ambiguous. Germline V gene lookup returns CDR1 MGHRA and CDR2 YSYEKL. V was trimmed by 1 base and J by 6 bases, leaving 17 bases between them. The CDR3 runs to 16 residues. CDR3 protein: CASSQGRAGISDTQYF. The CDR3 nucleotides are TGCGCCAGCAGCCAAGGAAGGGCTGGGATATCGGATACGCAGTATTTT.

J is TRBJ2-5 and V is TRBV9; tentative D call: TRBD1 (5 bases). The CDR3 extends over 15 amino acids. The germline V gene encodes CDR1 SGDLS and CDR2 YYNGEE. V dropped 0 bases and J dropped 3 bases, with 12 bases sitting between them. In DNA form, the CDR3 reads TGTGCCAGCAGCGTAGGTACAGGCTGGGAAGAGACCCAGTACTTC. This encodes CASSVGTGWEETQYF.

In its sample, this clone was seen once. The rearrangement uses TRBV5-4 and TRBJ1-2; 7 nucleotides align to TRBD1. Germline CDR1 SGHNT, CDR2 YYREEE (reference sequence). Losses at the gene ends were 4 bases for V and 3 bases for J; bases not matched to a gene: 9. The CDR3 is 15 amino acids. The CDR3, as DNA: TGTGCCAGCAGCCCTTCGACAGGGACCTACTATGGCTACACCTTC. Its protein product is CASSPSTGTYYGYTF.

The chain combines TRBV4-3 with TRBJ1-3; 9 bases agree with TRBD1. Germline-derived CDR1 and CDR2 are LGHNA and YSLEER. Trimming cost V 4 bases and J 4 bases; bases outside gene matches: 2. The CDR3 extends over 14 amino acids. The CDR3 nucleotides read TGCGCCAGCAGCCTCGGGACAGGGGGAAACACCATATATTTT. Protein product: CASSLGTGGNTIYF.

The V gene is TRBV7-3, the J gene TRBJ2-3, with D uncertain. This CDR3 region has 14 residues. V lost 7 bases and J lost 2, with 13 bases in between. Germline V gene data show CDR1 as SGHTA and CDR2 as FQGTGA. The CDR3 sequence: CASKRFPPTDTQYF. The CDR3 nucleotides read TGTGCCAGCAAACGGTTTCCCCCCACAGATACGCAGTATTTT.

The genes are TRBV5-1 and TRBJ1-4; perhaps TRBD1 as D (6 bases). Germline V gene data show CDR1 as SGHRS and CDR2 as YFSETQ. Trimming pared 3 bases from V and 7 bases from J, leaving 16 bases between. This CDR3 comprises 15 residues. The CDR3 DNA follows: TGCGCCAGCAGCTGGGGACAAGGGAAGGGTGAAAAACTGTTTTTT. Its translation: CASSWGQGKGEKLFF. The full variable domain, its missing parts supplied by reference TRBV5-1 and TRBJ1-4, is KAGVTQTPRYLIKTRGQQVTLSCSPISGHRSVSWYQQTPGQGLQFLFEYFSETQRNKGNFPGRFSGRQFSNSRSEMNVSTLELGDSALYLCASSWGQGKGEKLFFGSGTQLSVL.

This sequence joins TRBV2 and TRBJ1-5; 7 bases match TRBD1. Trimming at V came to 5 bases and at J to 1 base, leaving 5 bases not matched to a gene. The CDR3 runs 15 residues. The V gene's germline CDR1 is SNHLY and CDR2 FYNNEI. The CDR3, as DNA: TGTGCCAGCAGTTCAAACAGGGGCAGCAATCAGCCCCAGCATTTT. It codes for CASSSNRGSNQPQHF.

The gene calls are TRBV7-6 and TRBJ2-1, with 12 bases aligning to TRBD2. The germline CDR1 and CDR2 sequences are SGHVS and FNYEAQ. V shed 2 bases and J 4 bases; nucleotides not matched to a gene: 6. The CDR3 consists of 17 residues. The CDR3: CASSLYAGTSGYNEQFF. The DNA of the CDR3 is TGTGCCAGCAGCTTATATGCTGGGACTAGCGGGTACAATGAGCAGTTCTTC. Looking up the rest from reference TRBV7-6 and TRBJ2-1 gives the full variable domain: GAGVSQSPRYKVTKRGQDVALRCDPISGHVSLYWYRQALGQGPEFLTYFNYEAQQDKSGLPNDRFSAERPEGSISTLTIQRTEQRDSAMYRCASSLYAGTSGYNEQFFGPGTRLTVL.

The chain has TRBV7-7 and TRBJ2-5, with TRBD1 matching over 7 bases. Trimming took 1 base from V and 7 from J; bases not matched to a gene: 3. This CDR3 is built from 13 residues. The germline gives CDR1 SSHAT, CDR2 FNYEAQ (reference sequence). The CDR3 is CASSLDRGGTQYF. The CDR3 DNA reads TGTGCCAGCAGCTTAGACAGGGGCGGGACCCAGTACTTC.

The CDR3, as DNA: TGTGCCAGCAGTTACTCGACAGGGGGGCTAACCGAGCAGTACTTC. The encoded protein is CASSYSTGGLTEQYF. V gene TRBV6-5 combines with J gene TRBJ2-7; 9 nucleotides align to TRBD1. The germline gives CDR1 MNHEY, CDR2 SVGAGI. Trimming took 0 bases from V and 6 from J; bases not matched to a gene: 6. The CDR3 totals 15 residues.